This T cell receptor (beta chain) derives from a study of response to subunit inactivated influenza vaccine. This CDR3 has 12 residues. The ends were cut back, 5 bases at V and 12 bases at J, with 17 bases in the middle. This clonotype was seen at least ten times. TCRdb itself ran the RT-PCR reads through MiXCR, one entry per CDR3 protein. The repertoire holds about 650,000 distinct CDR3 sequences, with approximately 14% as singletons. The specimen was PBMCs from blood, collected around 14 days before vaccination. The chain joins TRBV12-3 or TRBV12-4 to TRBJ2-7; no firm D call. This TCR came from a man aged 45-65 years who received an inactivated influenza vaccine. The CDR3 nucleotides are TGTGCCAGCAGTCCCTCGCAGACCGATCGGTACTTC. This gives the protein CASSPSQTDRYF.